A single sample gave rise to the 32 T cell receptor beta chains below, sequenced in a study of cytomegalovirus exposure and HLA in healthy donors. The PCR used 60 Vbeta and 13 Jbeta primers. Only in-frame clones appear in the TCRdb table, and some are missing; sequencing was by immunoSEQ multiplex PCR. The table lists under 200,000 clones, roughly 80% of them singletons. The sequenced sample was PBMCs. The receptors were sampled from a woman aged 18-30 years in good health and CMV-seronegative.

J is TRBJ2-1 and V is TRBV7-8; D is unclear. CDR3 size: 12 residues. Germline V gene lookup returns CDR1 SGHVS and CDR2 FQNEAQ. V shed 7 bases and J shed 0 bases, with 4 bases lying between them. The CDR3 spells CASKSSYNEQFF. The CDR3 DNA reads TGTGCCAGCAAGAGCTCCTACAATGAGCAGTTCTTC.

This clone was seen more than once but under ten times. The genes are TRBV5-1 and TRBJ1-1; 7 bases are shared with TRBD1. The CDR3 is 16 residues long. The germline gives CDR1 SGHRS, CDR2 YFSETQ. V shed 5 bases, J shed 0 bases, and the junction held 10 bases outside the gene matches. This CDR3 is CASRPNQGEMNTEAFF. CDR3 bases: TGCGCCAGCAGACCCAATCAGGGGGAAATGAACACTGAAGCTTTCTTT.

The chain employs TRBV28 and TRBJ1-5, with 11 bases fitting TRBD1. The CDR3 length is 18 residues. V lost 5 bases and J lost 0; bases outside the gene matches: 9. Germline-derived CDR1 and CDR2 are MDHEN and SYDVKM. The CDR3 sequence: CASSVGQGALYSNQPQHF. In nucleotides, the CDR3 is TGTGCCAGCAGTGTAGGACAGGGGGCATTATATAGCAATCAGCCCCAGCATTTT.

This sequence joins TRBV27 and TRBJ1-2; 9 bases fit TRBD1. Looked up from germline, CDR1 is MNHEY and CDR2 is SMNVEV (reference sequence). This CDR3 contains 12 residues. Trimming took 5 bases from V and 7 from J; bases not matched to a gene: 2. CDR3 amino acids: CASSRQGGGYTF. DNA of the CDR3: TGTGCCAGCAGTAGACAGGGGGGTGGCTACACCTTC.

The rearrangement uses TRBV29-1 and TRBJ1-6, with 10 bases matching TRBD1. The germline gives CDR1 SQVTM, CDR2 ANQGSEA. Trimming cost V 6 bases and J 8 bases; bases outside gene matches: 4. The CDR3 has 13 amino acids. CDR3: CSVTGTGDSPLHF. CDR3 nucleotides: TGCAGCGTGACCGGGACAGGGGATTCACCCCTCCACTTT.

The CDR3 is CASSPTTGLLFF. CDR3 DNA: TGTGCCAGCAGCCCGACGACAGGTCTTCTGTTTTTT. V and J are TRBV25-1 and TRBJ1-4; tentative D call: TRBD1 (6 bases). From germline, CDR1 is MGHDK and CDR2 SYGVNS. Between the trimmed V and J ends, which lost 6 bases and 14 bases, there was a span of 16 bases. The CDR3 contains 12 residues.

The gene calls are TRBV28 and TRBJ2-3; D gene ambiguous. Germline CDR1 reads MDHEN; CDR2 reads SYDVKM. V lost 2 bases and J lost 2, with 11 bases in between. The CDR3 has 15 residues. Here the CDR3 DNA reads TGTGCCAGCAGTTTAAAGCGCGCCCTCACAGATACGCAGTATTTT. Protein sequence: CASSLKRALTDTQYF.

The chain uses TRBV27 and TRBJ2-1; 8 positions agree with TRBD2. Germline trimming cut 5 bases from V and 0 bases from J; bases unmatched to any gene: 6. The germline V gene has CDR1 MNHEY and CDR2 SMNVEV (reference sequence). The CDR3 has 16 amino acids. The CDR3 loop is CASSPSGGSSYNEQFF. The CDR3 DNA sequence: TGTGCCAGCAGTCCCAGCGGGGGATCCTCCTACAATGAGCAGTTCTTC.

The table lists this clone with a count of one. The rearrangement links TRBV27 to TRBJ2-1; D is perhaps TRBD2 (6 bases). V lost 3 bases and J 14 bases, leaving 20 bases between the germline ends. Per the germline V gene, CDR1 is MNHEY and CDR2 is SMNVEV (reference sequence). This CDR3 is built from 14 residues. This CDR3 is CASSLQGLGGSEFF. The CDR3 DNA is TGTGCCAGCAGTTTGCAGGGTTTGGGGGGTTCGGAGTTCTTC.

The V call is TRBV6-6, the J call TRBJ1-5; D remains ambiguous. The CDR3 loop spans 16 amino acids. Germline loops: CDR1 MNHNY, CDR2 SVGAGI (reference sequence). V shed 8 bases and J shed 0 bases, with 17 bases lying between them. The CDR3 DNA reads as TGTGCCAGCCTCTCATCGTGGCTCCTTAGCAATCAGCCCCAGCATTTT. Translation: CASLSSWLLSNQPQHF.

This clone has just a few counts. J is TRBJ1-2 and V is TRBV6-5; TRBD1 agrees at 9 bases. CDR1 and CDR2 (germline): MNHEY, SVGAGI. The CDR3 covers 11 residues. The J segment lost 6 bases and the V segment lost 10 bases, leaving 3 bases of the junction unmatched. Here the CDR3 DNA reads TGTGCCACCACAGGGGGCAATGGCTACACCTTC. Translating gives CATTGGNGYTF.

The chain combines TRBV6-5 with TRBJ1-5, with 9 bases aligning to TRBD1. V shed 6 bases and J 11 bases; nucleotides not matched to a gene: 11. Germline V CDR1 and CDR2: MNHEY, SVGAGI. CDR3 size: 14 residues. CDR3 in amino acids: CASSRTGEGGSQHF. In nucleotides, the CDR3 is TGTGCCAGCAGCCGGACAGGGGAAGGGGGTTCCCAGCATTTT.

V is TRBV7-9 and J is TRBJ2-3; 9 nucleotides match TRBD2. Per the germline V gene, CDR1 is SEHNR and CDR2 is FQNEAQ (reference sequence). Trimming at V came to 3 bases and at J to 2 bases, leaving 3 bases not matched to a gene. There are 15 residues in the CDR3. The CDR3 nucleotides read TGTGCCAGCAGCTTTAGCGGGGGCCTCACAGATACGCAGTATTTT. Amino acid sequence: CASSFSGGLTDTQYF.

The V call is TRBV28, the J call TRBJ2-1; 11 nucleotides match TRBD1. The J segment lost 7 bases and the V segment lost 4 bases, leaving 6 bases of the junction unmatched. CDR1 and CDR2 (germline): MDHEN, SYDVKM. The CDR3 sequence is 15 residues long. The CDR3 sequence: CASSSDGTGGNEQFF. The DNA for the CDR3 is TGTGCCAGCAGTTCAGACGGGACAGGGGGGAATGAGCAGTTCTTC.

The V gene is TRBV29-1, the J gene TRBJ2-5; 10 bases line up with TRBD2. V gave up 7 bases and J gave up 2 bases; unmatched junction bases: 7. The CDR3 has 14 residues. Germline-derived CDR1 and CDR2 are SQVTM and ANQGSEA. CDR3 nucleotide sequence: TGCAGCGCCTCCGGGACTAGCGCGCAAGAGACCCAGTACTTC. It yields the protein CSASGTSAQETQYF. The whole variable domain, remainder taken from reference TRBV29-1 and TRBJ2-5, is SAVISQKPSRDICQRGTSLTIQCQVDSQVTMMFWYRQQPGQSLTLIATANQGSEATYESGFVIDKFPISRPNLTFSTLTVSNMSPEDSSIYLCSASGTSAQETQYFGPGTRLLVL.

The rearrangement uses TRBV5-6 and TRBJ2-4, with TRBD2 identical over 10 bases. J lost 4 bases, V lost 1 base, and 8 bases had no gene match. Germline V gene sequence: CDR1 SGHDT, CDR2 YYEEEE. The CDR3 is made up of 17 amino acids. This CDR3 is CASSLRLLAGEKNIQYF. In DNA form, the CDR3 reads TGTGCCAGCAGCTTGCGCCTTCTAGCGGGAGAGAAAAACATTCAGTACTTC.

The chain recombines TRBV6-6 with TRBJ1-1, with TRBD1 matching 7 bases. V was pared by 5 bases and J by 5 bases, with 5 bases of the junction left unmatched. The CDR3 length is 13 residues. CDR1 is MNHNY, CDR2 SVGAGI, per germline (reference sequence). CDR3 loop: CASSRDSSTEAFF. The CDR3 region has the DNA TGTGCCAGCAGTCGGGACAGCTCTACTGAAGCTTTCTTT.

The chain employs TRBV7-2 and TRBJ2-5; perhaps TRBD1 as D (6 bases). V was trimmed by 5 bases and J by 4 bases, leaving 14 bases between them. Germline V gene lookup returns CDR1 SGHTA and CDR2 FQGNSA. This CDR3 is 14 amino acids long. This CDR3 reads CASSRSGTRETQYF. CDR3 sequence (DNA): TGTGCCAGCAGCCGATCCGGGACAAGAGAGACCCAGTACTTC.

J is TRBJ2-7 and V is TRBV28; D possibly corresponds to TRBD1 (6 bases). V lost 4 bases and J lost 2, with 15 bases in between. CDR1 and CDR2 (germline): MDHEN, SYDVKM. This CDR3 has 15 residues. The CDR3 bases are TGTGCCAGCAGTTCCTACGGACAGATAACCTACGAGCAGTACTTC. It encodes CASSSYGQITYEQYF.

This clone was observed a single time. The chain has TRBV11-2 and TRBJ2-7, with 12 positions matching TRBD2. The CDR3 spans 19 residues. V was pared by 0 bases and J by 3 bases, with 12 bases of the junction left unmatched. Germline V gene data show CDR1 as SGHAT and CDR2 as FQNNGV. The CDR3 DNA sequence: TGTGCCAGCAGCTTAGAGTTGGGGACTAGCGGGCGCCTTTACTACGAGCAGTACGTC. Protein sequence: CASSLELGTSGRLYYEQYV.

This clone was counted once. This chain joins TRBV29-1 and TRBJ2-1, with 11 bases aligning to TRBD2. This CDR3 is built from 14 residues. Germline V CDR1 and CDR2: SQVTM, ANQGSEA. CDR3 sequence: CRVAGGSSYNEQFF. CDR3 DNA: TGCAGGGTAGCGGGAGGGAGCTCCTACAATGAGCAGTTCTTC.

The gene calls are TRBV4-1 and TRBJ1-4, with 9 bases matching TRBD1. The germline gives CDR1 MGHRA, CDR2 YSYEKL. The CDR3 sequence is 16 residues long. Trimming at V came to 1 base and at J to 8 bases, leaving 8 bases not matched to a gene. The CDR3 spells CASSQGWTGVREKLFF. In nucleotides, the CDR3 is TGCGCCAGCAGCCAAGGCTGGACAGGGGTACGAGAAAAACTGTTTTTT.

CDR3 sequence: CASRRDNSYEQYF. CDR3 nucleotides: TGTGCCAGCAGGAGGGACAACTCCTACGAGCAGTACTTC. The chain carries TRBV27 and TRBJ2-7; D perhaps matches TRBD1 (6 bases). CDR1 MNHEY and CDR2 SMNVEV come from the germline V gene (reference sequence). V lost 6 bases and J 0 bases, leaving 9 bases between the germline ends. The CDR3 consists of 13 residues.

The chain links TRBV29-1 to TRBJ2-7; TRBD1 matches 10 bases. Germline assignment: CDR1 SQVTM and CDR2 ANQGSEA. The CDR3 contains 14 residues. Unmatched junction bases numbered 9, after V lost 5 bases and J lost 5 bases. The CDR3 protein is CSVNGNGQGDEQYF. The DNA of the CDR3 is TGCAGCGTTAATGGGAATGGACAGGGGGACGAGCAGTACTTC.

In this sample, this clone turned up a few times. Other nucleotide sequences from this sample produce the same CDR3. CDR3 coding DNA: TGCAGCGTCGGGACAGGGGGCAATCAGCCCCAGCATTTT. The encoded protein is CSVGTGGNQPQHF. J is TRBJ1-5 and V is TRBV29-1, with 10 bases aligning to TRBD1. CDR3 size: 13 residues. V shed 6 bases and J 2 bases; nucleotides not matched to a gene: 1. The germline gives CDR1 SQVTM, CDR2 ANQGSEA.

Note on this clone: The sample contains more than one DNA sequence encoding this CDR3. The chain uses TRBV27 and TRBJ1-2; the match to TRBD1 covers 12 bases. CDR3 size: 15 residues. Per the germline V gene, CDR1 is MNHEY and CDR2 is SMNVEV (reference sequence). J gave up 2 bases and V 6 bases, and 4 bases lay outside the gene matches. The CDR3 protein is CASRSGTGGNYGYTF. The CDR3 DNA reads as TGTGCCAGCAGATCCGGGACAGGGGGCAACTATGGCTACACCTTC.

The gene calls are TRBV28 and TRBJ1-5; 9 positions match TRBD1. The CDR3 has 15 residues. Germline lookup yields CDR1 MDHEN and CDR2 SYDVKM. J lost 0 bases, V lost 4 bases, and 1 base had no gene match. CDR3 nucleotides: TGTGCCAGCAGTTGGGACAGGGTTAGCAATCAGCCCCAGCATTTT. It yields the protein CASSWDRVSNQPQHF.

The count of this clone is one. The CDR3 is CASREVGTSNEQYF. The CDR3 DNA is TGTGCCAGCAGAGAGGTAGGGACAAGCAACGAGCAGTACTTC. V and J are TRBV28 and TRBJ2-7, with a possible D match to TRBD1 (6 bases). The CDR3 is 14 amino acids. Trimming removed 6 bases from V and 5 bases from J, with 17 bases in between. Per germline, CDR1 MDHEN and CDR2 SYDVKM.

This chain connects TRBV19 to TRBJ2-7, with a possible D match to TRBD2 (6 bases). Germline values: CDR1 LNHDA, CDR2 SQIVND (reference sequence). The CDR3 spans 14 residues. The V gene lost 5 bases and the J gene lost 3 bases, with 14 bases spanning the gap. CDR3 sequence reads: CASSPGTGDYEQYF. The CDR3 nucleotides read TGTGCCAGTAGTCCGGGGACTGGGGACTACGAGCAGTACTTC. Complete variable domain (other parts from reference TRBV19 and TRBJ2-7): DGGITQSPKYLFRKEGQNVTLSCEQNLNHDAMYWYRQDPGQGLRLIYYSQIVNDFQKGDIAEGYSVSREKKESFPLTVTSAQKNPTAFYLCASSPGTGDYEQYFGPGTRLTVT.

In this sample, this clone turned up once. The V and J genes are TRBV27 and TRBJ2-5; TRBD1 might be the D (5 bases). The DNA end favors TRBJ2-7, so the J call may be wrong. Germline CDR1 MNHEY, CDR2 SMNVEV (reference sequence). The CDR3 totals 14 residues. As DNA, the CDR3 is TGTGCCAGCACCCCATTAGGGGTGGGCTACGAGCAGTACTTC. It specifies CASTPLGVGYEQYF.

CDR3 sequence: CASSQVRGNTGELFF. The DNA of the CDR3 is TGCGCCAGCAGCCAAGTGCGGGGCAACACCGGGGAGCTGTTTTTT. V is TRBV4-1 and J is TRBJ2-2; TRBD2 is a possible D gene (6 bases). Trimming removed 1 base at V and 2 bases at J, with 8 bases between. The CDR3 length is 15 residues. CDR1 is MGHRA and CDR2 is YSYEKL in the germline V gene.

The CDR3 DNA is TGCGCCAGCAGCCAAGATACAGGGGTTGATAAACTGTTTTTT. It translates to CASSQDTGVDKLFF. The chain couples TRBV4-3 to TRBJ1-4; 7 bases agree with TRBD1. The CDR3 runs 14 residues. J was trimmed by 11 bases and V by 0 bases; bases with no gene match: 6. The germline V gene encodes CDR1 LGHNA and CDR2 YSLEER.